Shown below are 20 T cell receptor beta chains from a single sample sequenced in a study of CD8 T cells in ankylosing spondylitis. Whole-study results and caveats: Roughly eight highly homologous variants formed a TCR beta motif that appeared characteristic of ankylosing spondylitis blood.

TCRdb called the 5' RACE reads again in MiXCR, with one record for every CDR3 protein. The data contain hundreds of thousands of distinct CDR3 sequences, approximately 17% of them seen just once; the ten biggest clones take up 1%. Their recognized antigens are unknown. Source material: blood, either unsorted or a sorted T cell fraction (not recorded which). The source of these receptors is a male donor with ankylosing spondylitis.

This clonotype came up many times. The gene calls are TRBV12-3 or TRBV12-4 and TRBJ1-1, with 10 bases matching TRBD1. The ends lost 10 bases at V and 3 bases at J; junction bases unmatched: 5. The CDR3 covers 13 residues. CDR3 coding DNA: TGTGCCACCACAGGGACAGGGGACACTGAAGCTTTCTTT. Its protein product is CATTGTGDTEAFF.

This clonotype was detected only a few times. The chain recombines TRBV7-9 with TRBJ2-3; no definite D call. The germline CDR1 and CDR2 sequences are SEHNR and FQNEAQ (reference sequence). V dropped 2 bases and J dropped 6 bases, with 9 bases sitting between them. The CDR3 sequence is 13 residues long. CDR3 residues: CASSLFTADTQYF. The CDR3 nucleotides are TGTGCCAGCAGCTTATTTACGGCGGATACGCAGTATTTT.

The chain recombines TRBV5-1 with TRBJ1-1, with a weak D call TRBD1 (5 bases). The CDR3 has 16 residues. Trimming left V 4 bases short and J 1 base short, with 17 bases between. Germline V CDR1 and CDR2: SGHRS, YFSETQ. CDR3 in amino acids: CASSPRPTDQNTEAFF. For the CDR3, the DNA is TGCGCCAGCAGCCCCCGACCGACAGACCAGAACACTGAAGCTTTCTTT.

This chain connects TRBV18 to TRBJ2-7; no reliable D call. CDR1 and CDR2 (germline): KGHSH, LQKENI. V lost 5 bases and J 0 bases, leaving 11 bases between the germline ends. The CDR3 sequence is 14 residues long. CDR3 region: CASSALGASYEQYF. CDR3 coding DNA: TGTGCCAGCTCAGCGCTCGGCGCCTCCTACGAGCAGTACTTC.

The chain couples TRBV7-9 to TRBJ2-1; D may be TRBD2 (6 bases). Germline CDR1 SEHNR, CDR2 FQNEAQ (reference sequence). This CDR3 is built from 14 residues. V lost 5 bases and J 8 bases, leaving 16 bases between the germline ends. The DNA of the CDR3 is TGTGCCAGCAGCCAATTCACTAGCATCGATGAGCAGTTCTTC. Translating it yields CASSQFTSIDEQFF.

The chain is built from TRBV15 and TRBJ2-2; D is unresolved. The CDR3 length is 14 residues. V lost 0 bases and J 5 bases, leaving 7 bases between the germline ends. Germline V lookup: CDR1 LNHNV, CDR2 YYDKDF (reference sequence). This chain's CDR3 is CATSRDPKTGELFF. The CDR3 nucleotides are TGTGCCACCAGCAGAGATCCCAAAACCGGGGAGCTGTTTTTT.

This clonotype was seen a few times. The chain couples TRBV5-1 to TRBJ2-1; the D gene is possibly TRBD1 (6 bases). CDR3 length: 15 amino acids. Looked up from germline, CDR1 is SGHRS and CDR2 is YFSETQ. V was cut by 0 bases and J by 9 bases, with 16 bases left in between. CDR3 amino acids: CASSLVSGVPSEQFF. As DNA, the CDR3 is TGCGCCAGCAGCTTGGTATCAGGGGTTCCCAGTGAGCAGTTCTTC.

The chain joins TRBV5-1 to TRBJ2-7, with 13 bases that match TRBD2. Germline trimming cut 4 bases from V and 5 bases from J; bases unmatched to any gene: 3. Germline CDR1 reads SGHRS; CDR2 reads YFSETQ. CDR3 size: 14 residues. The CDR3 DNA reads TGCGCCAGCAGCCCCGGGACTAGCGGGAACGAGCAGTACTTC. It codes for CASSPGTSGNEQYF.

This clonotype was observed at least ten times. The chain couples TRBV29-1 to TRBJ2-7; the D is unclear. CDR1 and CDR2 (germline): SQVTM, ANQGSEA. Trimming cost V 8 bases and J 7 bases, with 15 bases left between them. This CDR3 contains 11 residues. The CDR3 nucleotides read TGCAGCACCTCAATAGGCGGAGAGCAGTACTTC. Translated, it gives CSTSIGGEQYF.

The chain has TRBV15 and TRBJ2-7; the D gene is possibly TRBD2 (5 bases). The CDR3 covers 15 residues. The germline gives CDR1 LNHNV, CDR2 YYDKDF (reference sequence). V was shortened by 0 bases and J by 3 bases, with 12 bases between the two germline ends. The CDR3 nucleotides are TGTGCCACCAGCAGAGATCCGGGGAATAACTACGAGCAGTACTTC. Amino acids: CATSRDPGNNYEQYF.

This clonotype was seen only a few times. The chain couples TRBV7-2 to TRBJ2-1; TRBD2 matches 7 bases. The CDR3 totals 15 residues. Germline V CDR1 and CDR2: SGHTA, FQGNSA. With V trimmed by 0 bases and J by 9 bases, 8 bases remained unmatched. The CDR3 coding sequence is TGTGCCAGCAGCTTAGCGGGAGGGCCGAGTGGTGAGCAGTTCTTC. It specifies CASSLAGGPSGEQFF.

This chain's CDR3 is CASSHGATYEQYF. CDR3 bases: TGTGCCAGCAGCCACGGGGCCACCTACGAGCAGTACTTC. The chain uses TRBV3-1 and TRBJ2-7; the D gene could be TRBD1 or TRBD2 (5 bases each). This CDR3 region has 13 residues. Trimming left V 3 bases short and J 2 bases short, with 8 bases between. Looked up from germline, CDR1 is LGHDT and CDR2 is YNNKEL (reference sequence).

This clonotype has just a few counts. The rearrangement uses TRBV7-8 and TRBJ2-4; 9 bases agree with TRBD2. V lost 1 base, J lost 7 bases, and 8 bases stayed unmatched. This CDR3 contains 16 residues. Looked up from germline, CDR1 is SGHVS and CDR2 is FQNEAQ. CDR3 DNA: TGTGCCAGCAGCTTAGTCTCGGCGGGAGGGATTAACATTCAGTACTTC. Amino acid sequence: CASSLVSAGGINIQYF.

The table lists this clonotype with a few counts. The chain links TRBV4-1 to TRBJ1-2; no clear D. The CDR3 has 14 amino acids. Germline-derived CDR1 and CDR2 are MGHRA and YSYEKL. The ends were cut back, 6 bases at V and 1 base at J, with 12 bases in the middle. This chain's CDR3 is CASRKPGSNYGYTF. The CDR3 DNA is TGCGCCAGCAGGAAACCCGGGAGTAACTATGGCTACACCTTC.

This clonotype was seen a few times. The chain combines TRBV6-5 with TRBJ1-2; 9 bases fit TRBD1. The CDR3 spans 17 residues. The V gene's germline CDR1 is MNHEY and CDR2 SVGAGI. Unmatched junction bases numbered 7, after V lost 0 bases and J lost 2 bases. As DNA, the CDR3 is TGTGCCAGCAGTTACTCCAGACCGGGACAGGGAAACTATGGCTACACCTTC. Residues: CASSYSRPGQGNYGYTF.

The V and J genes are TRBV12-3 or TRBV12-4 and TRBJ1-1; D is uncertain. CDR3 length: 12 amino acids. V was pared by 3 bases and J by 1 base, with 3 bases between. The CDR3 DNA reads TGTGCCAGCAGTTTTCAGAACACTGAAGCTTTCTTT. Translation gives CASSFQNTEAFF.

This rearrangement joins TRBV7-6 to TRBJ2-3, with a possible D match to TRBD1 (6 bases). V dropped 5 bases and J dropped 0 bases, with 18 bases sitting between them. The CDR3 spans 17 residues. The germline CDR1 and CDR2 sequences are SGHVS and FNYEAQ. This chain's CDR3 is CASSKRPGQGSTDTQYF. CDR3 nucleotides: TGTGCCAGCAGCAAACGCCCGGGACAAGGGAGCACAGATACGCAGTATTTT.

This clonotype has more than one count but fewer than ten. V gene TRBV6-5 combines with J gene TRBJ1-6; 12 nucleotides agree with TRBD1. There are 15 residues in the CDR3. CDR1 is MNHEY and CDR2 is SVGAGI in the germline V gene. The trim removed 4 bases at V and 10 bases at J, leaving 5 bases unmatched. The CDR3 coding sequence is TGTGCCAGCAGTTCCACCGGGACAGGGGGCTCACCCCTCCACTTT. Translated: CASSSTGTGGSPLHF.

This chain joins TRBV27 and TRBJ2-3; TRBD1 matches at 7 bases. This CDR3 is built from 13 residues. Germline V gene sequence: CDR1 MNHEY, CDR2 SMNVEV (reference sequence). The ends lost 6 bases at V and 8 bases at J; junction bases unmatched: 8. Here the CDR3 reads CASSRQGSGTQYF. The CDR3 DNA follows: TGTGCCAGCAGCCGACAGGGCTCGGGTACGCAGTATTTT.

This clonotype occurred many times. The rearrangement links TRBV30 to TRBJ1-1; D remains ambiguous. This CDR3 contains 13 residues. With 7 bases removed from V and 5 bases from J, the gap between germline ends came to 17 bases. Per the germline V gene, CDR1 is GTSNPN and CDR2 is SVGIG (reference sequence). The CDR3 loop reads CASREAGGTEAFF. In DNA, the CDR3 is TGTGCCTCTCGGGAGGCAGGAGGGACTGAAGCTTTCTTT.